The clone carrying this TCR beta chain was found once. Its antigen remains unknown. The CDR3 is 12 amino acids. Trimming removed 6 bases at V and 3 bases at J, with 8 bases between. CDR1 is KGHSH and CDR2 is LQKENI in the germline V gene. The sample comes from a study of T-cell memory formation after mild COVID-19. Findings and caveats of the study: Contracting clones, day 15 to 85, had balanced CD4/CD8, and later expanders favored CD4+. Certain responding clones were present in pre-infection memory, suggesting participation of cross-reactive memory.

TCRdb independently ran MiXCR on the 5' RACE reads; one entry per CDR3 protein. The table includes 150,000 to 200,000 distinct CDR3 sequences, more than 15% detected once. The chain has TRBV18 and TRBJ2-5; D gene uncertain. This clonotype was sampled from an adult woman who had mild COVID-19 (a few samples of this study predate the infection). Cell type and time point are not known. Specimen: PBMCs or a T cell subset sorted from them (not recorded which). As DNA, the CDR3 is TGTGCCAGCTCTCCTTTCGAAGAGACCCAGTACTTC. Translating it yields CASSPFEETQYF. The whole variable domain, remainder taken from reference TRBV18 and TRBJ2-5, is NAGVMQNPRHLVRRRGQEARLRCSPMKGHSHVYWYRQLPEEGLKFMVYLQKENIIDESGMPKERFSAEFPKEGPSILRIQQVVRGDSAAYFCASSPFEETQYFGPGTRLLVL.